What follows describes a single TCR beta chain. The same CDR3 also results from other DNA sequences found in this sample. The data originate from a study of shared clonotypes between healthy human individuals. The V end lost 3 bases, the J end lost 2 bases, and 9 bases lay between the germline ends. In germline, CDR1 is SEHNR, CDR2 FQNEAQ (reference sequence). The CDR3 has 14 residues. TCRdb's copy holds only in-frame clones and misses some; the assay was immunoSEQ multiplex PCR. The sample consists of about 460,000 clones, 70% to 80% of them appearing once. The sequence came from a woman between 40 and 50 years old in good health. Some clones in this sample may be carry-over from other donors' samples. The sequenced sample was PBMCs. The V and J genes are TRBV7-9 and TRBJ2-3; D is perhaps TRBD1 (5 bases). CDR3 amino acids: CASSLSRATDTQYF. In DNA form, the CDR3 reads TGTGCCAGCAGCTTGTCCAGGGCCACAGATACGCAGTATTTT.